The rows below give T cell receptor beta chains drawn from one sample of a study of OX40 agonist ivuxolimab in advanced cancers. Produced via immunoSEQ multiplex PCR; TCRdb's table is partial and in-frame only. The top ten hold around 4.2% of the sample, which has about 77,000 clones, approximately 81% seen once. The material sequenced was CD4+ or CD8+ T cells sorted from blood, taken in a trial of the OX40 agonist ivuxolimab. All receptors derive from an adult with an advanced solid tumor such as melanoma, head and neck, liver or kidney cancer. Each CDR3 is given with its conserved first and last residue. The D gene is left open where the match is weak. Rows may omit the clone size; those that give it use once, few, many or a size class.

clone_size	v_call	j_call	d_call	cdr3_nt	cdr3_aa
NA	TRBV28	TRBJ1-1	NA	TGTGCCAGCAGTCCCCCGACATCGGCGAACACTGAAGCTTTCTTT	CASSPPTSANTEAFF
NA	TRBV10-3	TRBJ1-1	NA	TGTGCCATCAGTGAGTCGGGATCGATGAACACTGAAGCTTTCTTT	CAISESGSMNTEAFF
NA	TRBV7-3	TRBJ2-4	NA	TGTGCCAGCAGCTCAAATCGGTTGGACATTCAGTACTTC	CASSSNRLDIQYF
NA	TRBV5-6	TRBJ2-7	TRBD2	TGTGCCAGCAGCCCAGGTTTAGGACTAGCGAGCGAGCAGTACTTC	CASSPGLGLASEQYF
NA	TRBV4-2	TRBJ2-3	NA	TGTGCCAGCAGCCAACCTGACTCGGCAGATACGCAGTATTTT	CASSQPDSADTQYF
NA	TRBV11-2	TRBJ2-7	NA	TGTGCCAGCAGCCTACTCGGGACCGTCTACGAGCAGTACTTC	CASSLLGTVYEQYF
NA	TRBV19	TRBJ2-7	NA	TGTGCCAGTAGTATTAAGGCGGAAGGATCCTACGAGCAGTACTTC	CASSIKAEGSYEQYF
NA	TRBV1	TRBJ1-5	NA	TGCGCCAGCAGCCAAGATTGGGACAGCAATCAGCCCCAGCATTTT	CASSQDWDSNQPQHF
few	TRBV7-9	TRBJ2-1	NA	TGTGCCAGCACCCAACGGGATGAGCAGTTCTTC	CASTQRDEQFF
medium-sized	TRBV6-4	TRBJ2-3	NA	TGTGCCAGCAGTGAAGAGGACAGCACAGATACGCAGTATTTT	CASSEEDSTDTQYF
NA	TRBV29-1	TRBJ2-5	TRBD1	TGCAGCGTCCTACAGGGGGCTTGGGAGACCCAGTACTTC	CSVLQGAWETQYF
few	TRBV7-6	TRBJ1-1	NA	TGTGCCAGCAGCTTAGAAGCAGGGACCACTGAAGCTTTCTTT	CASSLEAGTTEAFF
few	TRBV7-2	TRBJ1-1	NA	TGTGCCAGCAGCTTAGTTCACCCGGGGACTGAAGCTTTCTTT	CASSLVHPGTEAFF
once	TRBV25-1	TRBJ1-2	NA	TGTGCCAGCAGTGAAGGCGGAACGGGGCTCTATGGCTACACCTTC	CASSEGGTGLYGYTF
few	TRBV6-6	TRBJ2-1	NA	TGTGCCAGCAGTTACGTCGTATACAATGAGCAGTTCTTC	CASSYVVYNEQFF
NA	TRBV29-1	TRBJ2-3	NA	TGCAGCGTTGAAGATGAGGGGGATACGCAGTATTTT	CSVEDEGDTQYF
few	TRBV4-2	TRBJ1-5	NA	TGTGCCGGATTTTGGAATCAGCCCCAGCATTTT	CAGFWNQPQHF
once	TRBV4-2	TRBJ2-7	NA	TGTGCCAGCAGCCAAGATTTTGACTACTTCTACGAGCAGTACTTC	CASSQDFDYFYEQYF
NA	TRBV7-6	TRBJ2-1	NA	TGTGCCAGCAGCTTTCCGACAGACAATGAGCAGTTCTTC	CASSFPTDNEQFF
NA	TRBV5-1	TRBJ2-5	TRBD1	TGCGCCAGCAGCTTGGTAGGGACAGGGTCCTTAGAGACCCAGTACTTC	CASSLVGTGSLETQYF
NA	TRBV13	TRBJ2-1	NA	TGTGCCAGCAGCCCCGGGACGGCTAACAATGAGCAGTTCTTC	CASSPGTANNEQFF
many	TRBV2	TRBJ1-2	NA	TGTGCCAGCGAAGGTGGCAATCCTGGCTACACCTTC	CASEGGNPGYTF
NA	TRBV10-3	TRBJ1-5	TRBD1	TGTGCCACCCGCAAGGGGGCAGGGGAAAGCGAGCCCCAGCATTTT	CATRKGAGESEPQHF
NA	TRBV4-1	TRBJ2-5	NA	TGCGCCAGCAGCCAAGATGGGATGGGGGTGGAGACCCAGTACTTC	CASSQDGMGVETQYF
NA	TRBV7-9	TRBJ2-7	NA	TGTGCCAGCAGCCGCAGTGTCCTCTACGAGCAGTACTTC	CASSRSVLYEQYF